This T cell receptor beta chain is from a study of T cells in Graves' hyperthyroidism and ophthalmopathy. Patients aged 18 to 65 had newly diagnosed hyperthyroidism of under 2 months' duration. Isolation of PBMCs was performed on 8.5 to 10 ml fresh peripheral blood. Study observations and caveats: Blood held most thyroid clonotypes expanded above 0.001 frequency. It was a median about 6 months before onset that the model predicted ophthalmopathy.

This CDR3 is built from 15 residues. The germline V and J ends were trimmed by 7 bases and 2 bases, with 15 bases remaining between them. CDR1 and CDR2 from the germline V gene are LGHNT and FRNRAP. As regards this clonotype: Its antigen is unidentified.

Amplified regions were TCR beta CDR3 sequences from RNA transcripts. Using the HTBI primer set, a first-round RT-PCR was run on the TCR CDR3. TCRdb itself ran the multiplex PCR reads through MiXCR, one entry per CDR3 protein. The sample yields 480,000 or so distinct CDR3 sequences, approximately 15% seen once. This rearrangement joins TRBV12-5 to TRBJ2-1; tentatively, D is TRBD2 (6 bases). Sequences were obtained from blood. The sequence came from a woman under 30 with Graves' hyperthyroidism. DNA for the CDR3: TGTGCTAGTGCCCCTCGACTAGGGGCCTACAATGAGCAGTTCTTC. Encoded protein: CASAPRLGAYNEQFF.